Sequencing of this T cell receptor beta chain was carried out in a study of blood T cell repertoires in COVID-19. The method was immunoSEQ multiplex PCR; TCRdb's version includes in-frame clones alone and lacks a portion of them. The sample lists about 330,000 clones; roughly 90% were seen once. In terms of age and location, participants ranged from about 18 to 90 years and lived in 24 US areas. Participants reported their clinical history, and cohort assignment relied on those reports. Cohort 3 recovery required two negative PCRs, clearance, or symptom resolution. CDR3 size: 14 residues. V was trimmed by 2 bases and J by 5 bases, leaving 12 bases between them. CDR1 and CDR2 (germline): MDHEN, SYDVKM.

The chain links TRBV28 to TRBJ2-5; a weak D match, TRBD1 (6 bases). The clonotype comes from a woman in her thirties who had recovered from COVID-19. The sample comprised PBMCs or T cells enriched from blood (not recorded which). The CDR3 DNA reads TGTGCCAGCAGTTTACAGGGGAGTTGGGAGACCCAGTACTTC. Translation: CASSLQGSWETQYF.